Each of the 16 T cell receptor beta chains below was sequenced from the same sample in a study of blood T cell repertoires in COVID-19. The protocol was immunoSEQ multiplex PCR, while the TCRdb copy is restricted to in-frame clones and leaves out a portion. The table shows approximately 220,000 clones, with about four fifths occurring only once. Sequencing was performed on PBMCs or T cells enriched from blood (not recorded which). These TCRs come from a woman in her 50s who had been exposed to COVID-19.

The rearrangement uses TRBV5-1 and TRBJ1-6; D remains ambiguous. The CDR3 is 15 amino acids. Per germline, CDR1 SGHRS and CDR2 YFSETQ. The V end was cut by 4 bases, the J end by 1 base, with 9 bases between. The chain's CDR3 is CASSREQSYNSPLHF. In DNA, the CDR3 is TGCGCCAGCAGCCGCGAACAGTCCTATAATTCACCCCTCCACTTT.

The chain joins TRBV6-6 to TRBJ2-7, with 9 bases lining up with TRBD2. This CDR3 has 12 amino acids. In germline, CDR1 is MNHNY, CDR2 SVGAGI (reference sequence). The CDR3 loop reads CAGGPSGDEQYF. Here the CDR3 DNA reads TGTGCAGGCGGCCCTAGCGGGGACGAGCAGTACTTC.

The chain carries TRBV28 and TRBJ2-3, with 9 bases aligning to TRBD1. J lost 1 base, V lost 4 bases, and 0 bases had no gene match. This CDR3 spans 14 amino acids. Germline assignment: CDR1 MDHEN and CDR2 SYDVKM. For the CDR3, the DNA is TGTGCCAGCAGTTGGGACAGGGGCACAGATACGCAGTATTTT. It is translated as CASSWDRGTDTQYF. Full variable domain (rest looked up from reference TRBV28 and TRBJ2-3): DVKVTQSSRYLVKRTGEKVFLECVQDMDHENMFWYRQDPGLGLRLIYFSYDVKMKEKGDIPEGYSVSREKKERFSLILESASTNQTSMYLCASSWDRGTDTQYFGPGTRLTVL.

This rearrangement joins TRBV11-3 to TRBJ1-3; tentatively, D is TRBD1 (5 bases). CDR3 length: 14 amino acids. V lost 7 bases, J lost 0 bases, and 10 bases lay in between. Germline V gene lookup returns CDR1 SGHNT and CDR2 YENEEA. CDR3 loop: CASNDSHSGNTIYF. CDR3 sequence (DNA): TGTGCCAGCAACGACAGCCACTCTGGAAACACCATATATTTT.

This clone was recorded a few times. Other DNA variants within this sample encode the same CDR3. This chain joins TRBV18 and TRBJ1-1; TRBD1 aligns across 8 bases. V gave up 4 bases and J gave up 4 bases; unmatched junction bases: 2. Per germline, CDR1 KGHSH and CDR2 LQKENI. The CDR3 loop spans 13 amino acids. CDR3 coding DNA: TGTGCCAGCTCACGAGACAGGGGCACTGAAGCTTTCTTT. It specifies CASSRDRGTEAFF. Supplemented by reference TRBV18 and TRBJ1-1, the full variable domain reads NAGVMQNPRHLVRRRGQEARLRCSPMKGHSHVYWYRQLPEEGLKFMVYLQKENIIDESGMPKERFSAEFPKEGPSILRIQQVVRGDSAAYFCASSRDRGTEAFFGQGTRLTVV.

The V and J genes are TRBV2 and TRBJ1-1; D is possibly TRBD1 (6 bases). Germline V lookup: CDR1 SNHLY, CDR2 FYNNEI. This CDR3 spans 14 amino acids. With 8 bases removed from V and 2 bases from J, the gap between germline ends came to 15 bases. The CDR3 sequence is CASSKGEGNTEAFF. The CDR3 DNA reads as TGTGCCAGCTCTAAGGGGGAGGGAAACACTGAAGCTTTCTTT.

This chain's CDR3 is CASSLALADEQYF. In nucleotides, the CDR3 is TGCGCCAGCAGCTTGGCTTTAGCGGACGAGCAGTACTTC. The chain links TRBV5-1 to TRBJ2-7; perhaps TRBD2 as D (6 bases). V gave up 0 bases and J gave up 5 bases, with 9 bases separating them. Germline assignment: CDR1 SGHRS and CDR2 YFSETQ. The CDR3 runs to 13 residues.

This sequence joins TRBV29-1 and TRBJ2-7, with D possibly being TRBD2 (6 bases). V lost 0 bases, J lost 9 bases, and 12 bases lay in between. CDR1 and CDR2 from the germline V gene are SQVTM and ANQGSEA. The CDR3 has 12 residues. The CDR3 DNA sequence: TGCAGCGTTGAAGATCTTGGGGGGTCGCAGTACTTC. This codes for CSVEDLGGSQYF.

J is TRBJ2-2 and V is TRBV21-1; the table's D call, TRBD2, has no DNA check behind it. TRBV21-1 is given as a pseudogene. CDR3 length equals 17 residues. The CDR3 region is CASSKSSRGKNTGELFF. The DNA for the CDR3 is TGTGCCAGCAGCAAATCGTCCCGGGGAAAGAACACCGGGGAGCTGTTTTTT.

This chain uses TRBV30 with TRBJ1-6; TRBD1 aligns across 7 bases. V shed 1 base, J shed 0 bases, and the junction held 0 bases outside the gene matches. The CDR3 runs to 15 residues. The germline V gene has CDR1 GTSNPN and CDR2 SVGIG (reference sequence). The CDR3 region is CAWSDRGSYNSPLHF. The CDR3 nucleotides are TGTGCCTGGAGTGACAGGGGCTCCTATAATTCACCCCTCCACTTT.

Note on this clone: This CDR3 is also generated by other DNA sequences in the sample. The chain couples TRBV18 to TRBJ1-1; perhaps TRBD1 as D (6 bases). The V end lost 6 bases, the J end lost 4 bases, and 12 bases lay between the germline ends. The CDR3 is made up of 13 amino acids. Germline-derived CDR1 and CDR2 are KGHSH and LQKENI. The CDR3 DNA reads TGTGCCAGCTCGCCAACAGGGATCACTGAAGCTTTCTTT. It yields the protein CASSPTGITEAFF.

This clone has only one observation. The chain employs TRBV12-5 and TRBJ2-3, with D possibly being TRBD1 (6 bases). Trimming took 2 bases from V and 11 from J, leaving 8 bases between them. Germline V gives CDR1 LGHNT, CDR2 FRNRAP. This CDR3 has 11 residues. CDR3 sequence (DNA): TGTGCTAGTGGTTTGTCCAGGGGGCAGTATTTT. Amino acids: CASGLSRGQYF.

This chain links TRBV5-6 with TRBJ2-7; tentatively, D is TRBD1 (6 bases). Germline CDR1 and CDR2: SGHDT and YYEEEE. Trimming left V 4 bases short and J 6 bases short, with 20 bases between. This CDR3 is 15 amino acids long. CDR3 DNA: TGTGCCAGCAGCCCAAAAGCTGGGACATTGGGCGAGCAGTACTTC. Its translation is CASSPKAGTLGEQYF.

V usage is TRBV19 and J usage is TRBJ1-1; maybe TRBD1 (5 bases). The CDR3 runs to 15 residues. V was cut by 2 bases and J by 1 base, with 11 bases left in between. CDR1 LNHDA and CDR2 SQIVND come from the germline V gene (reference sequence). CDR3 sequence reads: CASSITGQSNTEAFF. The CDR3 bases are TGTGCCAGTAGTATAACAGGCCAGTCGAACACTGAAGCTTTCTTT.

The chain couples TRBV19 to TRBJ1-5, with a weak D call TRBD1 (5 bases). Germline CDR1 reads LNHDA; CDR2 reads SQIVND (reference sequence). The V end lost 8 bases, the J end lost 3 bases, and 14 bases lay between the germline ends. The CDR3 contains 14 residues. CDR3 bases: TGTGCCAGTGGCGCGTGGGGGGACAATCAGCCCCAGCATTTT. Translation gives CASGAWGDNQPQHF.

This clone was counted a single time. The chain couples TRBV10-3 to TRBJ2-7; D is possibly TRBD1 (6 bases). The CDR3 has 14 residues. Trimming removed 10 bases at V and 5 bases at J, with 21 bases between. The germline CDR1 and CDR2 sequences are ENHRY and SYGVKD. CDR3 bases: TGTGCCACTACGACAGGCGTTGCGATACACGAGCAGTACTTC. As protein: CATTTGVAIHEQYF.